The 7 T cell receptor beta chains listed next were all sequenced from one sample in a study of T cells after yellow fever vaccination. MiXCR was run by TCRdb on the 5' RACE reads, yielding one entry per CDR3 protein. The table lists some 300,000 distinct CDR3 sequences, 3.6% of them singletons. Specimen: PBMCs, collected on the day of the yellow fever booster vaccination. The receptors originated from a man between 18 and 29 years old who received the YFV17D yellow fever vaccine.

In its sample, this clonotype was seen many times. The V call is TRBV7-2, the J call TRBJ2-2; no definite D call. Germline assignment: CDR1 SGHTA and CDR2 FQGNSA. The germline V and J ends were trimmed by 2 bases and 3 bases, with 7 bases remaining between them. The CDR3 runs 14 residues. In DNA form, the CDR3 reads TGTGCCAGCAGCTTATACGAGGACACCGGGGAGCTGTTTTTT. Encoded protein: CASSLYEDTGELFF.

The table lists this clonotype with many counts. CDR3 DNA: TGTGCCAGCAGCTTCCGACAGGGCAGCGGCGGGGAGCTGTTTTTT. Translation: CASSFRQGSGGELFF. V usage is TRBV7-9 and J usage is TRBJ2-2, with 7 bases matching TRBD1. The CDR3 totals 15 residues. CDR1 is SEHNR, CDR2 FQNEAQ, per germline (reference sequence). Trimming at V came to 3 bases and at J to 7 bases, leaving 8 bases not matched to a gene.

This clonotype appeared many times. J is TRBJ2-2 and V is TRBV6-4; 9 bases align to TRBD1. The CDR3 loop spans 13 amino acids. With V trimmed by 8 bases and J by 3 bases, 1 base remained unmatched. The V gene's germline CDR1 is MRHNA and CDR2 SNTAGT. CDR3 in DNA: TGTGCCAGCCGGGACAGGGACACCGGGGAGCTGTTTTTT. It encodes CASRDRDTGELFF.

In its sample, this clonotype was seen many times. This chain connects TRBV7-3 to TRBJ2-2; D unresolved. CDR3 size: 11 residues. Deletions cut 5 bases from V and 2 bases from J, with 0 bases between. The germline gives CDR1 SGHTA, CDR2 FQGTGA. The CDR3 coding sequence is TGTGCCAGCAGCAACACCGGGGAGCTGTTTTTT. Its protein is CASSNTGELFF.

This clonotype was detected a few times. The CDR3 nucleotides are TGTGCCAGCAGTTTAGGGACAGGGGAGGGTGAGCAGTTCTTC. Translated, it gives CASSLGTGEGEQFF. The chain employs TRBV27 and TRBJ2-1; 10 bases are shared with TRBD1. The CDR3 covers 14 residues. The V and J ends lost 2 bases and 9 bases, in that order; junction bases with no gene match: 4. The germline gives CDR1 MNHEY, CDR2 SMNVEV (reference sequence).

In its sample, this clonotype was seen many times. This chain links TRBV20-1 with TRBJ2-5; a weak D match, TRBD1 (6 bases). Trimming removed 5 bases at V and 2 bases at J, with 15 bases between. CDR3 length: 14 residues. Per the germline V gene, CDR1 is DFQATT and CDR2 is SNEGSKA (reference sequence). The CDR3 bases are TGCAGTGCTCCCGGGACACTTCGTCAAGAGACCCAGTACTTC. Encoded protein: CSAPGTLRQETQYF.

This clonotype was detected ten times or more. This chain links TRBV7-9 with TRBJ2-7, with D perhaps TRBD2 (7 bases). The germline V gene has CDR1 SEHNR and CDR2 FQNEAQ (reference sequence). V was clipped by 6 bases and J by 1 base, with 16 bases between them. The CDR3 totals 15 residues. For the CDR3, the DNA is TGTGCCAGCAGTCTCGGGGGGCTAGTATCCTACGAGCAGTACTTC. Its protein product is CASSLGGLVSYEQYF.